The entry below gives a single T cell receptor beta chain sequence along with its context. Its cognate antigen is unknown. The sample is drawn from a study of CD8+CD57+ T cells in acquired aplastic anemia. In germline, CDR1 is MNHNS, CDR2 SASEGT. The J segment lost 1 base and the V segment lost 5 bases, leaving 9 bases of the junction unmatched. This CDR3 contains 16 residues. CDR3 and TCR beta VDJ profiling relied on genomic DNA as the template. MiXCR was run by TCRdb on the reads, yielding one entry per CDR3 protein. The sample yields 150,000 to 200,000 distinct CDR3 sequences, 63% seen once. General observations from the study: Patients and controls shared about 27 CD8+ CDR3 sequences. CD8+ Simpson's diversity showed no significant patient-control difference.

All sequencing subjects had displayed CD8+CD57+ cell expansion on flow cytometry. The gene calls are TRBV6-1 and TRBJ1-1, with 8 positions matching TRBD1. This sequence originates from a human donor with aplastic anemia. Sequencing used sorted CD4+, CD8+, or CD8+CD57+ T cells (not recorded which) from PBMCs. The CDR3 loop reads CASSTRTGMENTEAFF. In nucleotides, the CDR3 is TGTGCCAGCAGTACCCGGACAGGGATGGAGAACACTGAAGCTTTCTTT.